Sequencing of this T cell receptor beta chain was carried out in a study of T cell repertoires in cytomegalovirus infection. TCRdb reprocessed the reads with MiXCR, giving one entry per CDR3 protein. The repertoire holds 200,000 to 250,000 distinct CDR3 sequences, with roughly 20% as singletons. Trimming removed 6 bases at V and 4 bases at J, with 10 bases between. Germline V lookup: CDR1 SGHAT, CDR2 FQNNGV. The CDR3 loop spans 12 amino acids. The sequence derives from a human donor in good health (CMV status not recorded). Some clones in this sample may be carry-over from other donors' samples. The sample taken for sequencing was CD8+ T cells from PBMCs. This chain connects TRBV11-2 to TRBJ2-7, with D perhaps matching TRBD2 (6 bases). The CDR3 DNA follows: TGTGCCAGCAGACCAGCGGGTTACGAGCAGTACTTC. Residues: CASRPAGYEQYF.